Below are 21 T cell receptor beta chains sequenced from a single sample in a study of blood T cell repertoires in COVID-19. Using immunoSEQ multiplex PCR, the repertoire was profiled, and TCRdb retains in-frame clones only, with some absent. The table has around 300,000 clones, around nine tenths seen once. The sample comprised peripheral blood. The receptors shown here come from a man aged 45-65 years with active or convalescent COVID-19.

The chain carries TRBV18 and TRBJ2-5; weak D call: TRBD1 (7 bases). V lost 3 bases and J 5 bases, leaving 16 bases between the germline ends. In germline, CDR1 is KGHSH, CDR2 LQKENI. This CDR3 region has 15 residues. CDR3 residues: CASSPQTGDLETQYF. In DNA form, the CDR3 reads TGTGCCAGCTCACCCCAAACAGGGGACTTGGAGACCCAGTACTTC.

The CDR3 reads CASSLQLAKNIQYF. The CDR3 DNA follows: TGTGCCAGCAGTTTACAACTAGCCAAAAACATTCAGTACTTC. The V call is TRBV28, the J call TRBJ2-4, with D uncertain. V was cut by 2 bases and J by 0 bases, with 5 bases left in between. CDR3 length: 14 amino acids. Looked up from germline, CDR1 is MDHEN and CDR2 is SYDVKM.

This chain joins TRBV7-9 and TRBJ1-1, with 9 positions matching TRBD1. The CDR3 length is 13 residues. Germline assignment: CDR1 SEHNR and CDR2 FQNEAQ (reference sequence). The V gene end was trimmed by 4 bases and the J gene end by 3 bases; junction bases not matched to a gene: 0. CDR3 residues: CASSWTGDTEAFF. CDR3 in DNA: TGTGCCAGCAGCTGGACAGGGGACACTGAAGCTTTCTTT.

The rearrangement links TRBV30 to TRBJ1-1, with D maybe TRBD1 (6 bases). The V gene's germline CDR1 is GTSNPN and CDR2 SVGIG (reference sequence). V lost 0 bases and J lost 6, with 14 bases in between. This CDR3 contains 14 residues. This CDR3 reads CAWSVGRGESEAFF. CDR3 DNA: TGTGCCTGGAGTGTAGGCAGGGGAGAGTCTGAAGCTTTCTTT.

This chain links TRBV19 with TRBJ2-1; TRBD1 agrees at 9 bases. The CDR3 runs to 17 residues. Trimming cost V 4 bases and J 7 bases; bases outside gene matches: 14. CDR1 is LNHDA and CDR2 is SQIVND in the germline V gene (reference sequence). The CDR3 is CASSTGYGTGSRNEQFF. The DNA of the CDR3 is TGTGCCAGTAGTACCGGTTACGGGACAGGGTCGAGGAATGAGCAGTTCTTC.

This CDR3 is CASSFTQGLGGELFF. The CDR3 nucleotides are TGCGCCAGCAGCTTCACCCAGGGCTTGGGCGGGGAGCTGTTTTTT. The rearrangement joins TRBV5-1 to TRBJ2-2, with D maybe TRBD1 (5 bases). The CDR3 extends over 15 amino acids. Between the trimmed V and J ends, which lost 2 bases and 7 bases, there was a span of 15 bases. Germline loops: CDR1 SGHRS, CDR2 YFSETQ.

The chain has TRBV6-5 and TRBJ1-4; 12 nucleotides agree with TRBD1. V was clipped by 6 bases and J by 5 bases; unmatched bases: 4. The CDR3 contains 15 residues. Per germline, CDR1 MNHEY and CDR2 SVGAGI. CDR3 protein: CASSRDRGQNEKLFF. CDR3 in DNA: TGTGCCAGCAGCCGGGACAGGGGGCAGAATGAAAAACTGTTTTTT.

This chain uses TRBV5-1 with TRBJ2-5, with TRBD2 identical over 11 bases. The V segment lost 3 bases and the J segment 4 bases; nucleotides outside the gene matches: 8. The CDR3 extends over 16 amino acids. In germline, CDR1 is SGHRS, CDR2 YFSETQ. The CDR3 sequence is CASSSHTSGRGETQYF. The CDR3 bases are TGCGCCAGCAGCTCCCATACTAGCGGGAGAGGAGAGACCCAGTACTTC.

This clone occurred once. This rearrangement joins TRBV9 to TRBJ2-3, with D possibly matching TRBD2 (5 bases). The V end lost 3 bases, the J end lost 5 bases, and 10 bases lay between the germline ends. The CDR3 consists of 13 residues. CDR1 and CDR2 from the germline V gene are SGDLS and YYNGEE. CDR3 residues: CASSARTLDTQYF. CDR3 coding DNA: TGTGCCAGCAGCGCACGGACTCTAGATACGCAGTATTTT.

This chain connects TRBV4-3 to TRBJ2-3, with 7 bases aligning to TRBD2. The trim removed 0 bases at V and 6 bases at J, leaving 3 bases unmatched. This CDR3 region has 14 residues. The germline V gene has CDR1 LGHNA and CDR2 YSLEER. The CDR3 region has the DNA TGCGCCAGCAGCCAAGACTCCGGGGGGGATACGCAGTATTTT. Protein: CASSQDSGGDTQYF.

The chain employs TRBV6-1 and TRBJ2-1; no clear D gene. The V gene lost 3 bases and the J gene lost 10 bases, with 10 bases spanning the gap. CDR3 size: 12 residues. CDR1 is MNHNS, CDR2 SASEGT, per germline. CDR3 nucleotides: TGTGCCAGCAGTGACGTGGTGCGCGAGCAGTTCTTC. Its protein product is CASSDVVREQFF.

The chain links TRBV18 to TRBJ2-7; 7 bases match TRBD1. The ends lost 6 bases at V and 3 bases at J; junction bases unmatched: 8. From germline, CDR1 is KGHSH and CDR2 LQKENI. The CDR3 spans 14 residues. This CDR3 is CASSPGTANYEQYF. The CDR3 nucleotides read TGTGCCAGCTCCCCCGGGACAGCCAACTACGAGCAGTACTTC.

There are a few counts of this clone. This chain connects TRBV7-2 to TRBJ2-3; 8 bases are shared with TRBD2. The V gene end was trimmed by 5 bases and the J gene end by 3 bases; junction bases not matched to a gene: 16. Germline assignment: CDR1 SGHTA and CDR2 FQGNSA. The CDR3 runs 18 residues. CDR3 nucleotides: TGTGCCAGCAGCCCCTCCTCCGGGGGGGCGGTATGGACAGATACGCAGTATTTT. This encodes CASSPSSGGAVWTDTQYF.

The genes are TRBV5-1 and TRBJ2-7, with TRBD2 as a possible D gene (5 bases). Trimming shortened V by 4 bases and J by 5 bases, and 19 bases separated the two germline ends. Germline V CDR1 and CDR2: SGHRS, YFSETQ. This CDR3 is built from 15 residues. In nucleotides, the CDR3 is TGCGCCAGCAGCGAAACCCCCGACGGGGAGAACGAGCAGTACTTC. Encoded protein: CASSETPDGENEQYF.

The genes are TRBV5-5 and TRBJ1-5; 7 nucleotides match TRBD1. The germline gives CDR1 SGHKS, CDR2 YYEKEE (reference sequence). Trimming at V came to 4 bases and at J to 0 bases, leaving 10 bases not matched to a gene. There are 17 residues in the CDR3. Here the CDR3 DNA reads TGTGCCAGCAGCGGGACGACAGGGTCATATAGCAATCAGCCCCAGCATTTT. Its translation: CASSGTTGSYSNQPQHF.

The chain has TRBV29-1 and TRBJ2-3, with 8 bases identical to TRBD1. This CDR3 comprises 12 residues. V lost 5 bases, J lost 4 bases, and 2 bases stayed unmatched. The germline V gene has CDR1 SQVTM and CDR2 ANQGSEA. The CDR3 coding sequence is TGCAGCGTTCTACAGGGGGCAGATACGCAGTATTTT. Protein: CSVLQGADTQYF.

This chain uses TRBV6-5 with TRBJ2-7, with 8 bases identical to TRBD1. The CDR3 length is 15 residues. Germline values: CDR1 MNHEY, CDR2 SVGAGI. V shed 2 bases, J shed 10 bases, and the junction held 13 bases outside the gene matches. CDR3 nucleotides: TGTGCCAGCAGTTACCCCCAGAGGACAGGGAGTAACCAGTACTTC. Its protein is CASSYPQRTGSNQYF.

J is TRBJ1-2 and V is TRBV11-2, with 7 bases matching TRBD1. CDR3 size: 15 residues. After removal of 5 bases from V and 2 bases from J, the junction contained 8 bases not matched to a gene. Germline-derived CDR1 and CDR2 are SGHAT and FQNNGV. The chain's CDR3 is CASSPRQGINYGYTF. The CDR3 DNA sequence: TGTGCCAGCAGCCCCCGACAGGGAATCAACTATGGCTACACCTTC.

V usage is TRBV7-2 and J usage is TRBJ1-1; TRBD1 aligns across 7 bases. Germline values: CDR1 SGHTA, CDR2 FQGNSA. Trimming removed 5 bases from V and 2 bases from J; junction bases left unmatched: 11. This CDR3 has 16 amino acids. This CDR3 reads CASSPVSQGYNTEAFF. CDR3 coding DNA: TGTGCCAGCAGCCCAGTGTCACAGGGGTATAACACTGAAGCTTTCTTT.

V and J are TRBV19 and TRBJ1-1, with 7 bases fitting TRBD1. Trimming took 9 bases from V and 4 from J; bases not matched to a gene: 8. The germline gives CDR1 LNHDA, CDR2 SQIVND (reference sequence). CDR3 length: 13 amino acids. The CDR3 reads CASNDRVGTEAFF. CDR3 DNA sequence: TGTGCCAGCAATGACAGGGTGGGCACTGAAGCTTTCTTT. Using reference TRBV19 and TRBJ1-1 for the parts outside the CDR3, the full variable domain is DGGITQSPKYLFRKEGQNVTLSCEQNLNHDAMYWYRQDPGQGLRLIYYSQIVNDFQKGDIAEGYSVSREKKESFPLTVTSAQKNPTAFYLCASNDRVGTEAFFGQGTRLTVV.

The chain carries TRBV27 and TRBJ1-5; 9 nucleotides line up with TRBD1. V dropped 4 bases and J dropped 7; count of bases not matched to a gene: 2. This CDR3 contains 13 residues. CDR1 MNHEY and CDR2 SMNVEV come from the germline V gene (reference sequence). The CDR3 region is CASSWDRDQPQHF. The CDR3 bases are TGTGCCAGCAGTTGGGACAGGGACCAGCCCCAGCATTTT.